This T cell receptor beta chain comes out of a study of blood T cell repertoires in COVID-19. The CDR3 is made up of 14 amino acids. Germline CDR1 reads SGHRS; CDR2 reads YFSETQ. V was trimmed by 1 base and J by 5 bases, leaving 9 bases between them. Assay used: immunoSEQ multiplex PCR; TCRdb lists only in-frame clones, some missing. The sample holds 250,000 or so clones, approximately 88% seen once. The source of this sequence is a woman aged 30 to 39 who had been exposed to COVID-19. This chain joins TRBV5-1 and TRBJ1-4; tentatively, D is TRBD1 (5 bases). Sequenced material: PBMCs or T cells enriched from blood (not recorded which). The CDR3 DNA follows: TGCGCCAGCAGCTTGACAGGCTCAAATGAAAAACTGTTTTTT. Encoded protein: CASSLTGSNEKLFF.